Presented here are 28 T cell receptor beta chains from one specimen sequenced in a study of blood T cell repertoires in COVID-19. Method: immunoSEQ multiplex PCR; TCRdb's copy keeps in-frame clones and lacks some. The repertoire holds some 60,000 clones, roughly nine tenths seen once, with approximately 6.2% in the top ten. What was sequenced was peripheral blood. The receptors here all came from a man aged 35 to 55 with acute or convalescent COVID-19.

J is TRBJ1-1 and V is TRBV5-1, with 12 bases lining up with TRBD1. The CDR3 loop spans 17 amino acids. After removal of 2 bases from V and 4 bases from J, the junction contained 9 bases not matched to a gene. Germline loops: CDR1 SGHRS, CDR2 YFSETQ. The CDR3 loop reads CASSFIPGQGAGTEAFF. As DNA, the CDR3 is TGCGCCAGCAGCTTCATACCGGGACAGGGGGCCGGCACTGAAGCTTTCTTT.

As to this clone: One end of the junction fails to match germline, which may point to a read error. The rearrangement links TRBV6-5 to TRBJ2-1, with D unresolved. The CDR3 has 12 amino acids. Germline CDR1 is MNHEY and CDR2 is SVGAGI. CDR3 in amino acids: CASSDSAAWQFF. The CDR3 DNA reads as TGTGCCAGCAGTGACTCGGCGGCGTGGCAGTTCTTC.

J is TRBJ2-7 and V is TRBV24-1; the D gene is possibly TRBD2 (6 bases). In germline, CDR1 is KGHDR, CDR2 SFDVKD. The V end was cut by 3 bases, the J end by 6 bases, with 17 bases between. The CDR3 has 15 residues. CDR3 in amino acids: CATSDVDKMGGEQYF. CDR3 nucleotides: TGTGCCACCAGTGATGTGGACAAAATGGGGGGCGAGCAGTACTTC.

DNA of the CDR3: TGCGCCAGCACGAGCGGGATGCATGAGCAGTTCTTC. This translates into CASTSGMHEQFF. This chain connects TRBV10-2 to TRBJ2-1; TRBD2 agrees at 7 bases. Germline loops: CDR1 WSHSY, CDR2 SAAADI. The CDR3 is 12 amino acids. V was clipped by 7 bases and J by 8 bases; unmatched bases: 5.

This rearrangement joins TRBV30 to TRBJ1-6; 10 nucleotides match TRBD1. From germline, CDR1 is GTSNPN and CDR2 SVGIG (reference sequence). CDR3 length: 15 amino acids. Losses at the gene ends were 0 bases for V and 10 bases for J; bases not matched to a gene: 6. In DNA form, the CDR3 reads TGTGCCTGGAGTGTACAAGCGGGACAGGGGTCACCCCTCCACTTT. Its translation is CAWSVQAGQGSPLHF.

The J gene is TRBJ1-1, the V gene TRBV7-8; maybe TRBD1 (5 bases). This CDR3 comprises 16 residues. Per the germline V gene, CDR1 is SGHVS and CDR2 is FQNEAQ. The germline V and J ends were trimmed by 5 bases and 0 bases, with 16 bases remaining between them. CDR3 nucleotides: TGTGCCAGCAGCCCGAAGAGACAGATACTGAACACTGAAGCTTTCTTT. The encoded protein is CASSPKRQILNTEAFF.

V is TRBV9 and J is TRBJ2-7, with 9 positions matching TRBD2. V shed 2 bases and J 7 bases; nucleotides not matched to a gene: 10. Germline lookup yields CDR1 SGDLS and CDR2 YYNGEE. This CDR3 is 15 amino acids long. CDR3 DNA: TGTGCCAGCAGCGTGGTAGCGGGAGAATCGGGTGAGCAGTACTTC. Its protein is CASSVVAGESGEQYF.

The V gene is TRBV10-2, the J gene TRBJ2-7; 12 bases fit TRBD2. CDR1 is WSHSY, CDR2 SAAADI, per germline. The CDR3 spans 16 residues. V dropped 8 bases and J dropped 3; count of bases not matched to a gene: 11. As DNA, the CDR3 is TGCGCCAGCTGGCCTAGCGGGAGGGTATTGCGCTACGAGCAGTACTTC. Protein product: CASWPSGRVLRYEQYF.

The CDR3 spells CASSLTVVGYGYTF. The CDR3 DNA is TGTGCCAGCAGCTTAACGGTAGTCGGCTATGGCTACACCTTC. This chain connects TRBV7-8 to TRBJ1-2; no firm D call. This CDR3 spans 14 amino acids. Trimming removed 2 bases from V and 4 bases from J, with 11 bases in between. The germline V gene has CDR1 SGHVS and CDR2 FQNEAQ. The complete variable domain, with remaining parts taken from reference TRBV7-8 and TRBJ1-2, reads GAGVSQSPRYKVAKRGQDVALRCDPISGHVSLFWYQQALGQGPEFLTYFQNEAQLDKSGLPSDRFFAERPEGSVSTLKIQRTQQEDSAVYLCASSLTVVGYGYTFGSGTRLTVV.

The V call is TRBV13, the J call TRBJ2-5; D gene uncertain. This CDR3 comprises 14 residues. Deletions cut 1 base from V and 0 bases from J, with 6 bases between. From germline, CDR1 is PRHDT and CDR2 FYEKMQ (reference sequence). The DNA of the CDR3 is TGTGCCAGCAGCTTAGTAGTGGACCAAGAGACCCAGTACTTC. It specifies CASSLVVDQETQYF.

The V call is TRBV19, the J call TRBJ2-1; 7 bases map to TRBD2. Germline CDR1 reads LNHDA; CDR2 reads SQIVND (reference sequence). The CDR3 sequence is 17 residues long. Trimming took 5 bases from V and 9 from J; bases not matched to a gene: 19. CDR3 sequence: CASSPIAPGLVVSEQFF. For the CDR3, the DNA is TGTGCCAGTAGTCCAATTGCCCCCGGACTAGTAGTGAGTGAGCAGTTCTTC.

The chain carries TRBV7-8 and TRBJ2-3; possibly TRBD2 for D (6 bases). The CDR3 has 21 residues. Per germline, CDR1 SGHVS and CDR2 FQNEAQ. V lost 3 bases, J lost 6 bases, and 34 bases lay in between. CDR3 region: CASSFTRGVFRRRDRLDTQYF. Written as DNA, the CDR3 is TGTGCCAGCAGCTTTACAAGGGGCGTTTTTCGAAGGCGGGATCGACTGGATACGCAGTATTTT.

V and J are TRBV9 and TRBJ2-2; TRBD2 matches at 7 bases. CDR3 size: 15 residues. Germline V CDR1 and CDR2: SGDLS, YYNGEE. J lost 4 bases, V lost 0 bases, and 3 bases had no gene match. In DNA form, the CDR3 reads TGTGCCAGCAGCGTAGGGGGACTAATCACCGGGGAGCTGTTTTTT. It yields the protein CASSVGGLITGELFF.

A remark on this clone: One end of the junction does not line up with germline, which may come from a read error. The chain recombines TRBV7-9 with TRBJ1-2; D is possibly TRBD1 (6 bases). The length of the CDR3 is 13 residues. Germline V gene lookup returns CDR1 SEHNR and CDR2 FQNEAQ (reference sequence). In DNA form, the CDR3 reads TGTGCCAGCAGCTTAGAGGGGGGGAGATCTACGCGCTTC. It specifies CASSLEGGRSTRF.

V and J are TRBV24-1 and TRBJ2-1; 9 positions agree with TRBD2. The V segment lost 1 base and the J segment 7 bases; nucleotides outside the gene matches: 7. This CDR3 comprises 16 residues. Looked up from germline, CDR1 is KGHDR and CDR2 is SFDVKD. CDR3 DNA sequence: TGTGCCACCAGTGATTTCGGAGCGGGAGGACATAATGAGCAGTTCTTC. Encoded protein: CATSDFGAGGHNEQFF.

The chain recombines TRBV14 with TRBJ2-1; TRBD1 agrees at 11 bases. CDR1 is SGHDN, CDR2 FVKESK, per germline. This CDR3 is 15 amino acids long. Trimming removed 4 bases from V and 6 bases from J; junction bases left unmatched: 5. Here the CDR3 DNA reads TGTGCCAGCAGCCCCTGGACAGGGGGCCCCAATGAGCAGTTCTTC. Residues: CASSPWTGGPNEQFF.

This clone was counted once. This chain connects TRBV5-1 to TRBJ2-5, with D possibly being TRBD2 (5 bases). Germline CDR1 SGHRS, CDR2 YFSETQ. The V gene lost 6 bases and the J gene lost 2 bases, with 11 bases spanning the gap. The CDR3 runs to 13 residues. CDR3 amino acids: CASTNGVQETQYF. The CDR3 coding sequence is TGCGCCAGCACAAACGGGGTACAAGAGACCCAGTACTTC.

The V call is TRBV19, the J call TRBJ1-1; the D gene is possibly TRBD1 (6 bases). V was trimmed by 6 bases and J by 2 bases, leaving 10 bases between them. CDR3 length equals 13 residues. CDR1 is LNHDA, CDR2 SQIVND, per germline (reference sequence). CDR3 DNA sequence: TGTGCCAGTAGCACAGGGATTAACACTGAAGCTTTCTTT. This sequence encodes CASSTGINTEAFF.

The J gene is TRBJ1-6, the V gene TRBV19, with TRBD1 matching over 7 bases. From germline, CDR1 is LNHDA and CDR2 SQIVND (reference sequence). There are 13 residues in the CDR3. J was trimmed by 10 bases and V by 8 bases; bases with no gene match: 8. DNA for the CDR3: TGTGCCAGTCGACAGGGATTGGGCTCACCCCTCCACTTT. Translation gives CASRQGLGSPLHF.

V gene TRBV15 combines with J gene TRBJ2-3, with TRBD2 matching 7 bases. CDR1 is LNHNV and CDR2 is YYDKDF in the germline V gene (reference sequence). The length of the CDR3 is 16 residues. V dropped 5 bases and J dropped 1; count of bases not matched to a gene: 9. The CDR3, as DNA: TGTGCCACCAGCCCGATTAGTGCGGGGGGCACAGATACGCAGTATTTT. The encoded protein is CATSPISAGGTDTQYF.

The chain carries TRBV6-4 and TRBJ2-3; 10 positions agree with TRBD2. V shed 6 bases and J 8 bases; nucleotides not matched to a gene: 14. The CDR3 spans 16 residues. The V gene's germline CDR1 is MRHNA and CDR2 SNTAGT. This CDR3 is CASRPAGGPLGGTQYF. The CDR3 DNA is TGTGCCAGCAGACCAGCGGGAGGGCCCCTTGGGGGTACGCAGTATTTT.

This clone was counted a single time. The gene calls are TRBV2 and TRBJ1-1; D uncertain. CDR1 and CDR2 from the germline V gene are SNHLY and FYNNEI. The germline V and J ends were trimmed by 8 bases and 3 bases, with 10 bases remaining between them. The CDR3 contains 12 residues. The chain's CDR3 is CASDEGYTEAFF. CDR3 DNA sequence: TGTGCCAGCGACGAGGGTTACACTGAAGCTTTCTTT.

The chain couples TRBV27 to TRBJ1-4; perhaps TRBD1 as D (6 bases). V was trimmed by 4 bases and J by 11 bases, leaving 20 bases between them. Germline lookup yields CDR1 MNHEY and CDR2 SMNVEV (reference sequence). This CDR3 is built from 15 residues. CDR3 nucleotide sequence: TGTGCCAGCAGTTCCTCGGGACAACCTGCAGAGAAACTGTTTTTT. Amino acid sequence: CASSSSGQPAEKLFF.

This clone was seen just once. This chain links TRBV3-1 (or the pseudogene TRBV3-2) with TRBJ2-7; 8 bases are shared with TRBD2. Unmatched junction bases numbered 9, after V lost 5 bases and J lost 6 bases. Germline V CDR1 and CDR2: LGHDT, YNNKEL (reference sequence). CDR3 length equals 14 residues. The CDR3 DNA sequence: TGTGCCAGCAGCTTCCCAGCGGGAGAAAGCGAGCAGTACTTC. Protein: CASSFPAGESEQYF.

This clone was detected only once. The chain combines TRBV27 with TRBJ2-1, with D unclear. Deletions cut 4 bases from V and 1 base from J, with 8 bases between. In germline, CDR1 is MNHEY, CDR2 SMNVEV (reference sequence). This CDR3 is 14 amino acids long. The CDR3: CASSSSLSYNEQFF. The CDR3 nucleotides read TGTGCCAGCAGTTCGAGCTTATCCTACAATGAGCAGTTCTTC.

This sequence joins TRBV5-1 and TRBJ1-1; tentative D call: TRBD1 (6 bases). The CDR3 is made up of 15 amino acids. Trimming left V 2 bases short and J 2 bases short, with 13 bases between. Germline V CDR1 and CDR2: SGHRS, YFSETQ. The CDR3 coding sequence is TGCGCCAGCAGCTTCATTGGGGGGGCCAACACTGAAGCTTTCTTT. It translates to CASSFIGGANTEAFF.

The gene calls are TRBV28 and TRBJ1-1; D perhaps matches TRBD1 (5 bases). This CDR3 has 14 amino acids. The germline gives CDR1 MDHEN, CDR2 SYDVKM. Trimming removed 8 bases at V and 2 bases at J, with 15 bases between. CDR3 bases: TGTGCCAGCTCCAAGACCGGGGGAAACACTGAAGCTTTCTTT. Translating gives CASSKTGGNTEAFF.

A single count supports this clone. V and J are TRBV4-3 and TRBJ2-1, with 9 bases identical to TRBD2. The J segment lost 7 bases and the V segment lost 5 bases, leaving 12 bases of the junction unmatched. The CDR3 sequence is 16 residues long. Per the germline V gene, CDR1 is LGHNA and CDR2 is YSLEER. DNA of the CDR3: TGCGCCAGCAGCGCGGCGGTAGCGGGAGTACCGAATGAGCAGTTCTTC. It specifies CASSAAVAGVPNEQFF.